This T cell receptor beta chain was captured in a study of cytomegalovirus exposure and HLA in healthy donors. Notes on the study in general: Researchers catalogued about 150 TCR beta chains as cytomegalovirus-associated.

Germline CDR1 SGHAT, CDR2 FQNNGV. Trimming removed 5 bases at V and 14 bases at J, with 15 bases between. The CDR3 is 11 residues long. Vbeta (60) and Jbeta (13) primers were used in the PCR. Using immunoSEQ multiplex PCR, the repertoire was profiled, and TCRdb retains in-frame clones only, with some absent. The sample lists around 170,000 clones, 65% to 80% occurring once. Remarks on this clone: The target antigen is unknown.

Sequences were obtained from PBMCs. The chain carries TRBV11-2 and TRBJ1-2; possibly TRBD1 for D (6 bases). The sequence was collected from a middle-aged woman in good health and CMV-seropositive. The chain's CDR3 is CASSPQGIVTF. In DNA form, the CDR3 reads TGTGCCAGCAGCCCGCAGGGGATCGTGACCTTC.